This T cell receptor (beta chain) was sequenced in a study of OX40 agonist ivuxolimab in advanced cancers. Findings and limits, study-wide: At 0.1 to 3.0 mg/kg, clonal expansion of CD4+ and CD8+ blood T cells had occurred by week 6.

Individuals having autoimmune disease history or systemic immunosuppression were not enrolled. The CDR3 spans 14 residues. CDR1 is LGHNT, CDR2 FRNRAP, per germline. Trimming pared 5 bases from V and 9 bases from J, leaving 14 bases between. This table comes from immunoSEQ multiplex PCR, and its TCRdb copy is limited to in-frame clones, with some not included. This table has fewer than 25,000 clones, around 85% appearing once. Of note for this clone: Its specificity is not known.

The chain links TRBV12-5 to TRBJ1-6, with a possible D match to TRBD1 (6 bases). The sequence was obtained from an adult with an advanced solid tumor such as melanoma, head and neck, liver or kidney cancer. This material consisted of CD4+ or CD8+ T cells sorted from blood, taken in a trial of the OX40 agonist ivuxolimab. CDR3 protein: CASGTKGGSSPLHF. The CDR3 DNA sequence: TGTGCTAGTGGTACAAAAGGGGGTAGTTCACCCCTCCACTTT.